This TCR beta chain was documented in a study of shared clonotypes between healthy human individuals. As originally analysed: Filtering differed, since immunoSEQ gave only junction sequences and no quality scores. The table came from immunoSEQ multiplex PCR; TCRdb's copy has only in-frame clones and leaves some out. That table supplies the V and J calls and clone size; D and trimming were determined from the DNA. The sample yields some 2.1 million clones, around 96% seen once. To note about this clone: Its antigen remains unknown.

As defined, naive CD8 cells were CD45RO-negative and positively selected for CCR7, with terminally differentiated effector memory CD45RA+ cells excluded. Notes on the study in general: Sharing of clonotypes among donors was expected to vary with sequencing depth. Across a handful of donors, naive CD4 shared roughly 5%, naive CD8 about 3.2%, memory CD4 approximately 2.5%, memory CD8 0.35% to 0.5%. Generation probability values for non-shared clonotypes were lower than those for clonotypes shared by all four donors.

V gave up 4 bases and J gave up 3 bases, with 13 bases separating them. Germline values: CDR1 GTSNPN, CDR2 SVGIG (reference sequence). The CDR3 is made up of 13 amino acids. The chain uses TRBV30 and TRBJ2-7; tentatively, D is TRBD1 (6 bases). Sequences were obtained from naive CD8+ T cells sorted from blood. This receptor was identified in a man aged 18 to 35 in good health. CDR3 DNA sequence: TGTGCCTGGAACCCAACAGGGAACTACGAGCAGTACTTC. Its translation is CAWNPTGNYEQYF. Together with reference TRBV30 and TRBJ2-7, the CDR3 gives the full variable domain: SQTIHQWPATLVQPVGSPLSLECTVEGTSNPNLYWYRQAAGRGLQLLFYSVGIGQISSEVPQNLSASRPQDRQFILSSKKLLLSDSGFYLCAWNPTGNYEQYFGPGTRLTVT.